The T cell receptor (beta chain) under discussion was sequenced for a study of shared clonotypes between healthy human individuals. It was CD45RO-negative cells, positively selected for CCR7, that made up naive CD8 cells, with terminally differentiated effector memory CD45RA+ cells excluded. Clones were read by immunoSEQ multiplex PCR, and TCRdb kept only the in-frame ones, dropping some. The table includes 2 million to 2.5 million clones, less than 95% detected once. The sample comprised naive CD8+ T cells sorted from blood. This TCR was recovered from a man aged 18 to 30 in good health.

CDR3 protein: CASSFQGSNQPQHF. CDR3 DNA sequence: TGTGCCAGCAGCTTTCAGGGAAGCAATCAGCCCCAGCATTTT. The chain employs TRBV5-6 and TRBJ1-5; tentative D call: TRBD1 (5 bases). This CDR3 contains 14 residues. The V end lost 2 bases, the J end lost 1 base, and 7 bases lay between the germline ends. Germline CDR1 reads SGHDT; CDR2 reads YYEEEE.